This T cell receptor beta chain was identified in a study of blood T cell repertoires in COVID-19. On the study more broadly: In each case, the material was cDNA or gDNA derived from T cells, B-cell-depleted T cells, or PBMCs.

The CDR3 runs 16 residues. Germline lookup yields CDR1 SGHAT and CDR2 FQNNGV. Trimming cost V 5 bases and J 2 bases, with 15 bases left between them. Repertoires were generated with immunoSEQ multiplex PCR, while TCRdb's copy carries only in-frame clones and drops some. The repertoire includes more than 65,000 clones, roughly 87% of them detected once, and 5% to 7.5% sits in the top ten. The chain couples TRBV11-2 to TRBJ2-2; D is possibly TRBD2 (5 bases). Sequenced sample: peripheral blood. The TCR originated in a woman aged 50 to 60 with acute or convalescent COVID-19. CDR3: CASSLGLRKNTGELFF. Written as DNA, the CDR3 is TGTGCCAGCAGCCTTGGACTTAGAAAAAACACCGGGGAGCTGTTTTTT.